The 10 T cell receptor beta chains below were found in one sample sequenced in a study of regulatory T cells in long-lasting Graves disease. iRepertoire HTBI primers and Arm-PCR of CDR3 regions built TCR beta libraries. TCRdb fed the multiplex PCR reads into MiXCR, producing one record per CDR3 protein. The sample includes approximately 540,000 distinct CDR3 sequences, about 11% of them seen just once. Time point: newly diagnosed GD, antithyroid drugs for less than 3 months. After RNA was extracted from PBMCs, the TCR library was made from it. A further study also used this sample, focusing on T cells in Graves' hyperthyroidism and ophthalmopathy.

The source was peripheral blood mononuclear cells (PBMCs), collected at new diagnosis, from a patient treated with antithyroid drugs. All receptors derive from a woman aged 25 to 39 with Graves disease.

The V and J genes are TRBV12-3 or TRBV12-4 and TRBJ2-7, with a weak D call TRBD2 (5 bases). Trimming took 2 bases from V and 1 from J, leaving 15 bases between them. This CDR3 has 16 amino acids. CDR3 in DNA: TGTGCCAGCAGTTTAACCGGGAATCGGAAATCCTACGAGCAGTACTTC. Residues: CASSLTGNRKSYEQYF.

The chain joins TRBV18 to TRBJ2-1; 12 nucleotides line up with TRBD2. The CDR3 loop spans 15 amino acids. CDR1 and CDR2 (germline): KGHSH, LQKENI. The V segment lost 4 bases and the J segment 7 bases; nucleotides outside the gene matches: 5. CDR3 in amino acids: CASSRPGLAGNEQFF. The CDR3 DNA follows: TGTGCCAGCTCACGACCGGGACTAGCGGGTAATGAGCAGTTCTTC.

This clonotype was counted a few times. The V and J genes are TRBV20-1 and TRBJ2-7, with 13 bases identical to TRBD2. This CDR3 contains 16 residues. The V segment lost 6 bases and the J segment 2 bases; nucleotides outside the gene matches: 10. Germline-derived CDR1 and CDR2 are DFQATT and SNEGSKA (reference sequence). CDR3 coding DNA: TGCAGTGCCGGACTAGCGGGAGTTGGAATTCCCTACGAGCAGTACTTC. It is translated as CSAGLAGVGIPYEQYF.

This clonotype has ten or more counts. The chain is built from TRBV29-1 and TRBJ2-3; D perhaps matches TRBD1 (7 bases). Germline-derived CDR1 and CDR2 are SQVTM and ANQGSEA. V dropped 3 bases and J dropped 4 bases, with 14 bases sitting between them. This CDR3 comprises 14 residues. The CDR3 bases are TGCAGCGTTGAGACAGGGAGGAGAGCAGATACGCAGTATTTT. Its translation is CSVETGRRADTQYF.

This clonotype has a handful of counts. The chain links TRBV6-2 or TRBV6-3 to TRBJ1-5; the D gene is possibly TRBD1 (6 bases). Deletions cut 7 bases from V and 4 bases from J, with 8 bases between. The CDR3 contains 12 residues. Germline CDR1 and CDR2: MNHEY and SVGEGT. The CDR3 here is CASTTGNQPQHF. CDR3 DNA: TGTGCCAGCACAACAGGGAATCAGCCCCAGCATTTT.

This clonotype was observed many times. The chain links TRBV28 to TRBJ2-7; 7 bases are a match to TRBD2. Trimming removed 6 bases from V and 3 bases from J; junction bases left unmatched: 14. CDR1 is MDHEN and CDR2 is SYDVKM in the germline V gene. This CDR3 has 16 residues. The CDR3 DNA is TGTGCCAGCAGACTCTCGAAGTCGGGAGGATTCTACGAGCAGTACTTC. Its translation: CASRLSKSGGFYEQYF. Combining the CDR3 with reference TRBV28 and TRBJ2-7 gives the whole variable domain DVKVTQSSRYLVKRTGEKVFLECVQDMDHENMFWYRQDPGLGLRLIYFSYDVKMKEKGDIPEGYSVSREKKERFSLILESASTNQTSMYLCASRLSKSGGFYEQYFGPGTRLTVT.

A few counts support this clonotype. The chain uses TRBV15 and TRBJ2-7; TRBD2 matches 10 bases. V was clipped by 0 bases and J by 3 bases; unmatched bases: 11. The germline gives CDR1 LNHNV, CDR2 YYDKDF (reference sequence). The length of the CDR3 is 18 residues. CDR3 sequence (DNA): TGTGCCACCAGCAGAGATATGGCTAGCGGGAGACTTTTCTACGAGCAGTACTTC. Its translation is CATSRDMASGRLFYEQYF.

This chain links TRBV6-1 with TRBJ2-7; D ambiguous. The CDR3 covers 10 residues. Trimming removed 8 bases at V and 6 bases at J, with 8 bases between. Germline CDR1 and CDR2: MNHNS and SASEGT. In DNA form, the CDR3 reads TGTGCCAGCTCTCAAGCCGAGCAGTACTTC. It translates to CASSQAEQYF.

This clonotype was observed many times. The V and J genes are TRBV28 and TRBJ2-2, with D perhaps being TRBD1 or TRBD2 (5 bases each). From germline, CDR1 is MDHEN and CDR2 SYDVKM. The CDR3 length is 16 residues. Trimming left V 7 bases short and J 3 bases short, with 18 bases between. The CDR3 here is CASTKRGRAYTGELFF. The CDR3 DNA reads TGTGCCAGCACTAAACGGGGACGCGCGTACACCGGGGAGCTGTTTTTT.

This clonotype was detected many times. The rearrangement uses TRBV7-8 and TRBJ2-1, with a weak D call TRBD2 (5 bases). CDR1 is SGHVS and CDR2 is FQNEAQ in the germline V gene. Trimming cost V 0 bases and J 5 bases, with 14 bases left between them. The CDR3 runs to 16 residues. The CDR3 reads CASSLALWESDNEQFF. The CDR3 bases are TGTGCCAGCAGCTTAGCGCTGTGGGAGTCGGACAATGAGCAGTTCTTC.